These 15 T cell receptor beta chains share one sample of origin, sequenced in a study of shared clonotypes between healthy human individuals (dated by TCRdb to the early 2020s). The protocol used for the library was the immunoSEQ multiplex PCR assay. TCRdb mirrors the immuneACCESS table, restricted to in-frame sequences. Some clones are absent from its copies; in checked studies, under half trace to an unresolved V gene, and the reason for the others is unknown. Across this sample there are about 1,900,000 clones, with approximately 95% seen only once. Approximately 1% of the sample goes to the ten largest clones. CD8 naive samples were obtained by positive selection for CCR7 among CD45RO-negative cells, yielding a CD45RA+CCR7+ population from which TemRA cells were excluded. The source material was naive CD8+ T cells sorted from blood. This sample's cell subset or site label indicates: CD45RA+CCR7+. These receptors were obtained from a man aged 18 to 30 in good health.

V is TRBV30 and J is TRBJ2-5; D may be TRBD1 (7 bases). Looked up from germline, CDR1 is GTSNPN and CDR2 is SVGIG (reference sequence). There are 14 residues in the CDR3. Trimming left V 2 bases short and J 4 bases short, with 14 bases between. CDR3 sequence (DNA): TGTGCCTGGAGTTCTTGGCAGGGGGGAGAGACCCAGTACTTC. It translates to CAWSSWQGGETQYF.

This clone was recorded once. The chain uses TRBV18 and TRBJ2-3; no reliable D call. The germline V gene has CDR1 KGHSH and CDR2 LQKENI. The CDR3 consists of 16 residues. Trimming pared 0 bases from V and 2 bases from J, leaving 12 bases between. CDR3 residues: CASSPPDNAFTDTQYF. The CDR3 DNA follows: TGTGCCAGCTCACCACCGGATAACGCTTTCACAGATACGCAGTATTTT.

The chain employs TRBV15 and TRBJ2-7; a weak D match, TRBD1 (6 bases). Germline CDR1 reads LNHNV; CDR2 reads YYDKDF (reference sequence). This CDR3 contains 14 residues. V dropped 5 bases and J dropped 0 bases, with 11 bases sitting between them. CDR3 nucleotide sequence: TGTGCCACCAGCTTACAGGGTAGCTCCTACGAGCAGTACTTC. Protein sequence: CATSLQGSSYEQYF. Together with reference TRBV15 and TRBJ2-7, the CDR3 gives the full variable domain: DAMVIQNPRYQVTQFGKPVTLSCSQTLNHNVMYWYQQKSSQAPKLLFHYYDKDFNNEADTPDNFQSRRPNTSFCFLDIRSPGLGDTAMYLCATSLQGSSYEQYFGPGTRLTVT.

Of note for this clone: No DNA is shown, since the ends of the CDR3 on it are uncertain; the CDR3 is the one TCRdb lists. The gene calls are TRBV29-1 and TRBJ1-2; the table's D call TRBD1 went unverified against the DNA. The CDR3 spans 13 amino acids, including both terminal residues. The germline V gene has CDR1 SQVTM and CDR2 ANQGSEA. CDR3 residues: CSVGHGTPNGHTF.

The genes are TRBV5-4 and TRBJ2-2; 10 nucleotides agree with TRBD1. Germline CDR1 reads SGHNT; CDR2 reads YYREEE (reference sequence). V gave up 4 bases and J gave up 6 bases; unmatched junction bases: 12. This CDR3 is built from 17 residues. The CDR3 sequence is CASSQGQGFPPAGELFF. CDR3 bases: TGTGCCAGCAGCCAGGGACAGGGGTTCCCCCCGGCCGGGGAGCTGTTTTTT.

The chain uses TRBV7-6 and TRBJ2-7, with 13 nucleotides matching TRBD2. The V segment lost 5 bases and the J segment 4 bases; nucleotides outside the gene matches: 11. The germline gives CDR1 SGHVS, CDR2 FNYEAQ. The CDR3 extends over 17 amino acids. The CDR3 coding sequence is TGTGCCAGCAGCCAAGGACTAGCGGGAGATCTTTTGTACGAGCAGTACTTC. It yields the protein CASSQGLAGDLLYEQYF.

About this clone: The same CDR3 can be traced to other DNA sequences in this sample. V and J are TRBV7-3 and TRBJ2-3; D not certain. V dropped 1 base and J dropped 2 bases, with 4 bases sitting between them. The CDR3 is 13 amino acids. Germline assignment: CDR1 SGHTA and CDR2 FQGTGA. Here the CDR3 reads CASSLIHTDTQYF. CDR3 nucleotides: TGTGCCAGCAGCTTAATCCACACAGATACGCAGTATTTT.

Here the CDR3 DNA reads TGTGCCAGCAGTGAAGTCGGGACGGTAGGCTATGGCTACACCTTC. Protein sequence: CASSEVGTVGYGYTF. The V call is TRBV2, the J call TRBJ1-2, with D perhaps TRBD1 (5 bases). Between the trimmed V and J ends, which lost 1 base and 4 bases, there was a span of 13 bases. CDR3 size: 15 residues. Germline CDR1 and CDR2: SNHLY and FYNNEI.

This chain connects TRBV19 to TRBJ1-1; the D is unclear. Germline assignment: CDR1 LNHDA and CDR2 SQIVND (reference sequence). The germline V and J ends were trimmed by 4 bases and 1 base, with 10 bases remaining between them. The CDR3 is 14 amino acids. CDR3 region: CASSTLGWNTEAFF. CDR3 nucleotides: TGTGCCAGTAGTACCTTGGGATGGAACACTGAAGCTTTCTTT.

The chain joins TRBV7-2 to TRBJ2-7; D unclear. There are 14 residues in the CDR3. Trimming stripped 3 bases from V and 1 base from J, with 10 bases between. Per germline, CDR1 SGHTA and CDR2 FQGNSA. CDR3 amino acids: CASSFDPLSYEQYF. CDR3 coding DNA: TGTGCCAGCAGCTTCGACCCCCTGTCCTACGAGCAGTACTTC.

This clone was recorded once. The V gene is TRBV18, the J gene TRBJ2-5; a weak D match, TRBD2 (5 bases). The CDR3 is 14 residues long. V was clipped by 0 bases and J by 3 bases, with 8 bases between them. CDR1 is KGHSH, CDR2 LQKENI, per germline. Written as DNA, the CDR3 is TGTGCCAGCTCACCACCGGGTAGCGAAGAGACCCAGTACTTC. Residues: CASSPPGSEETQYF.

The CDR3, as DNA: TGTGCCAGCAGTTACGGACAGGGGGCAGGGTACGAGCAGTACTTC. Its translation is CASSYGQGAGYEQYF. This chain uses TRBV6-5 with TRBJ2-7, with 11 bases matching TRBD1. V trimming: 2 bases; J trimming: 4 bases; junction bases outside the gene matches: 4. The CDR3 loop spans 15 amino acids. Germline V lookup: CDR1 MNHEY, CDR2 SVGAGI.

The V gene is TRBV6-5, the J gene TRBJ2-3, with 9 bases matching TRBD1. CDR1 is MNHEY, CDR2 SVGAGI, per germline. CDR3 length equals 14 residues. V was pared by 4 bases and J by 5 bases, with 4 bases of the junction left unmatched. The CDR3 DNA follows: TGTGCCAGCAGTTGGGACAGGGAATTAGATACGCAGTATTTT. Residues: CASSWDRELDTQYF.

This rearrangement joins TRBV6-6 to TRBJ2-5; the D gene is possibly TRBD2 (6 bases). CDR1 and CDR2 from the germline V gene are MNHNY and SVGAGI (reference sequence). The CDR3 spans 16 residues. V dropped 0 bases and J dropped 4 bases, with 15 bases sitting between them. The CDR3 reads CASSYSSGMGGETQYF. The CDR3, as DNA: TGTGCCAGCAGTTACTCTTCAGGGATGGGAGGAGAGACCCAGTACTTC.

The chain has TRBV5-1 and TRBJ1-1; D is uncertain. Germline lookup yields CDR1 SGHRS and CDR2 YFSETQ. The CDR3 covers 16 residues. The germline V and J ends were trimmed by 0 bases and 1 base, with 13 bases remaining between them. The CDR3 loop reads CASSLEQSGWNTEAFF. CDR3 nucleotides: TGCGCCAGCAGCTTGGAACAGTCGGGGTGGAACACTGAAGCTTTCTTT.